This T cell receptor (beta chain) was documented in a study of OX40 agonist ivuxolimab in advanced cancers. Across the whole study: A history of anti-PD-1, anti-PD-L1 or anti-CTLA-4 therapy was acceptable, and 30% to 45% had some. Study results and limitations: Fewer expanded clones were found on average in CD4+ than in CD8+ T cells.

Patients were ruled out by autoimmune disease history or systemic immunosuppression. Here immunoSEQ multiplex PCR was the method, and the copy in TCRdb shows in-frame clones only, minus some. The table lists around 90,000 clones, more than 75% of them singletons, with about 0.29% in the top ten. This clone was seen more than once but under ten times. Its antigen is still unknown. Germline V gene sequence: CDR1 SGHVS, CDR2 FNYEAQ. The CDR3 is 13 residues long. V dropped 4 bases and J dropped 1 base, with 7 bases sitting between them. This material consisted of CD4+ or CD8+ T cells sorted from blood, taken in a trial of the OX40 agonist ivuxolimab. The TCR sequence derives from an adult with an advanced solid tumor such as melanoma, head and neck, liver or kidney cancer. The chain is built from TRBV7-6 and TRBJ1-1; no definite D call. The CDR3 sequence: CASSSGRNTEAFF. CDR3 DNA sequence: TGTGCCAGCAGCTCGGGGAGGAACACTGAAGCTTTCTTT. Full variable domain (remainder filled in from reference TRBV7-6 and TRBJ1-1): GAGVSQSPRYKVTKRGQDVALRCDPISGHVSLYWYRQALGQGPEFLTYFNYEAQQDKSGLPNDRFSAERPEGSISTLTIQRTEQRDSAMYRCASSSGRNTEAFFGQGTRLTVV.